Following are 13 T cell receptor beta chains from one sample sequenced in a study of blood T cell repertoires in COVID-19 (dated by TCRdb to 2018 to 2020). Library preparation used the immunoSEQ multiplex PCR assay. TCRdb took this table from immuneACCESS and kept in-frame rearrangements with V and J called. Such tables lack part of the clones; where checked against another copy, unresolved V genes explain under half of the gap, and the rest is unexplained. For this sample the table gives 20,000 to 25,000 clones, of which 81% were detected only once. About 7% of the sample comes from the top ten. Sequences were obtained from peripheral blood. The origin of the receptors is a man between 65 and 85 years old with acute or convalescent COVID-19.

The chain is built from TRBV6-6 and TRBJ2-5; 13 nucleotides line up with TRBD2. V shed 4 bases and J 2 bases; nucleotides not matched to a gene: 4. Germline V gene data show CDR1 as MNHNY and CDR2 as SVGAGI (reference sequence). The CDR3 has 16 residues. CDR3 bases: TGTGCCAGCAGTTCGGGACTAGCGGGGCCACAAGAGACCCAGTACTTC. Translation: CASSSGLAGPQETQYF.

The chain has TRBV18 and TRBJ2-1, with 11 bases identical to TRBD2. Germline CDR1 and CDR2: KGHSH and LQKENI. The CDR3 runs to 15 residues. With 5 bases clipped from V and 4 bases from J, the junction kept 4 bases outside the gene matches. The CDR3 reads CASSSTSGDYNEQFF. In DNA form, the CDR3 reads TGTGCCAGCTCATCGACTAGCGGGGATTACAATGAGCAGTTCTTC.

The V gene is TRBV5-1, the J gene TRBJ2-5, with a possible D match to TRBD1 (7 bases). The CDR3 length is 15 residues. V lost 4 bases and J lost 6, with 19 bases in between. Germline CDR1 reads SGHRS; CDR2 reads YFSETQ. The CDR3 bases are TGCGCCAGCAGCCTGTACCCCCAGGGGGGCAAGACCCAGTACTTC. Translating it yields CASSLYPQGGKTQYF.

This sequence joins TRBV7-2 and TRBJ2-7; D gene uncertain. The V gene lost 1 base and the J gene lost 3 bases, with 13 bases spanning the gap. Germline CDR1 and CDR2: SGHTA and FQGNSA. The CDR3 has 15 amino acids. CDR3 nucleotides: TGTGCCAGCAGCTTAGATAGGTCCCAGGTCTACGAGCAGTACTTC. Its translation: CASSLDRSQVYEQYF. Drawing the rest from reference TRBV7-2 and TRBJ2-7, the complete variable domain is GAGVSQSPSNKVTEKGKDVELRCDPISGHTALYWYRQSLGQGLEFLIYFQGNSAPDKSGLPSDRFSAERTGGSVSTLTIQRTQQEDSAVYLCASSLDRSQVYEQYFGPGTRLTVT.

V is TRBV6-6 and J is TRBJ1-4; D possibly corresponds to TRBD1 (5 bases). The CDR3 is made up of 12 amino acids. From germline, CDR1 is MNHNY and CDR2 SVGAGI (reference sequence). Trimming left V 4 bases short and J 7 bases short, with 7 bases between. The CDR3 DNA sequence: TGTGCCAGCAGTTTAACAGGTGAAAAACTGTTTTTT. Encoded protein: CASSLTGEKLFF.

J is TRBJ2-5 and V is TRBV11-3, with D possibly TRBD2 on 6 matching bases. Trimming shortened V by 5 bases and J by 2 bases, and 9 bases separated the two germline ends. The CDR3 is 13 residues long. The V gene's germline CDR1 is SGHNT and CDR2 YENEEA. The CDR3 coding sequence is TGTGCCAGCAGCCCGGGACTTCAAGAGACCCAGTACTTC. Protein: CASSPGLQETQYF.

This clone has only a few counts. This chain links TRBV11-2 with TRBJ2-7; 11 nucleotides line up with TRBD2. CDR1 SGHAT and CDR2 FQNNGV come from the germline V gene. The CDR3 totals 15 residues. Losses at the gene ends were 5 bases for V and 4 bases for J; bases not matched to a gene: 7. This CDR3 reads CASSRTTSGEYEQYF. DNA of the CDR3: TGTGCCAGCAGCCGCACGACTAGCGGGGAGTACGAGCAGTACTTC.

The chain links TRBV11-3 to TRBJ2-2; D call uncertain. Per the germline V gene, CDR1 is SGHNT and CDR2 is YENEEA. The CDR3 spans 12 residues. Between the trimmed V and J ends, which lost 3 bases and 6 bases, there was a span of 5 bases. The CDR3: CASSFFSGELFF. DNA for the CDR3: TGTGCCAGCAGCTTCTTTTCCGGGGAGCTGTTTTTT.

The rearrangement links TRBV30 to TRBJ2-5; 9 positions match TRBD1. The ends lost 3 bases at V and 4 bases at J; junction bases unmatched: 12. This CDR3 is built from 16 residues. CDR1 and CDR2 from the germline V gene are GTSNPN and SVGIG (reference sequence). DNA of the CDR3: TGTGCCTGGAGCTCCGGACAGGGGAGGGTTCGAGAGACCCAGTACTTC. Translation gives CAWSSGQGRVRETQYF.

To note about this clone: This CDR3 is also generated by other DNA sequences in the sample. The chain combines TRBV5-1 with TRBJ1-1; D not resolved. There are 13 residues in the CDR3. The germline CDR1 and CDR2 sequences are SGHRS and YFSETQ. V lost 1 base and J 0 bases, leaving 4 bases between the germline ends. This CDR3 is CASSLRVNTEAFF. The DNA of the CDR3 is TGCGCCAGCAGCTTGCGGGTGAACACTGAAGCTTTCTTT.

The chain recombines TRBV19 with TRBJ1-1; TRBD1 is a possible D gene (6 bases). Germline V lookup: CDR1 LNHDA, CDR2 SQIVND (reference sequence). The CDR3 contains 14 residues. V was shortened by 7 bases and J by 4 bases, with 16 bases between the two germline ends. The DNA for the CDR3 is TGTGCCAGTACCCCCAGGGGAACGAGCACTGAAGCTTTCTTT. Translated: CASTPRGTSTEAFF.

The CDR3 DNA reads TGCGCCAGCAGCCTAAGGCCGGCTAGCGGGAGACGGAATGAGCAGTTCTTC. Its protein is CASSLRPASGRRNEQFF. This sequence joins TRBV4-3 and TRBJ2-1, with 10 bases aligning to TRBD2. Trimming cost V 4 bases and J 7 bases; bases outside gene matches: 13. Germline V gives CDR1 LGHNA, CDR2 YSLEER. The CDR3 is 17 amino acids.

This rearrangement joins TRBV18 to TRBJ1-5; maybe TRBD1 (6 bases). Trimming removed 2 bases at V and 15 bases at J, with 20 bases between. The CDR3 length is 14 residues. Per germline, CDR1 KGHSH and CDR2 LQKENI. The DNA of the CDR3 is TGTGCCAGCTCACCAACCGGGACACCCCGGGAAATGCATTTT. Its protein product is CASSPTGTPREMHF.